A selection of T cell receptor beta chains follows, all from one sample in a study of T cell changes during pregnancy in multiple sclerosis. Sequencing used immunoSEQ multiplex PCR; TCRdb keeps in-frame clones, though not all of them. Here the sample spans some 40,000 clones, around 90% being singletons. The source was CD4+ T cells from peripheral blood mononuclear cells, collected in the third trimester of pregnancy. These receptors all stem from a female donor in good health, enrolled as a control in a pregnancy study. CDR3s include the opening cysteine and the closing phenylalanine or tryptophan. D genes are given only for firm matches. Clone sizes are given selectively: once, few, many, or a class where the clone is expanded.

>14|TRBD1|TRBV7-6|TRBJ2-5|NA
CASSRGTGQETQYF
TGTGCCAGCAGCCGAGGGACAGGTCAAGAGACCCAGTACTTC
>14|NA|TRBV9|TRBJ1-3|NA
CASSAQGSGNTIYF
TGTGCCAGCAGCGCGCAGGGTTCTGGAAACACCATATATTTT
>15|NA|TRBV7-8|TRBJ2-1|NA
CASSLAEGPYNEQFF
TGTGCCAGCAGCTTAGCCGAGGGCCCCTACAATGAGCAGTTCTTC
>14|TRBD2|TRBV7-8|TRBJ2-1|NA
CASSLQREGREQFF
TGTGCCAGCAGCTTACAGCGGGAGGGCCGTGAGCAGTTCTTC
>13|NA|TRBV2|TRBJ2-1|NA
CASSGDNTNEQFF
TGTGCCAGCAGCGGGGACAATACCAATGAGCAGTTCTTC
>12|NA|TRBV2|TRBJ1-1|few
CASSFSGTEAFF
TGTGCCAGCAGTTTCAGTGGCACTGAAGCTTTCTTT
>18|NA|TRBV7-2|TRBJ1-2|NA
CASSLVGPSRTTPGGYTF
TGTGCCAGCAGCTTAGTGGGTCCCTCCCGGACGACGCCGGGGGGCTACACCTTC
>13|NA|TRBV7-9|TRBJ2-2|NA
CASSLYLTGELFF
TGTGCCAGCAGCTTATATCTAACCGGGGAGCTGTTTTTT
>16|NA|TRBV28|TRBJ2-1|NA
CASSIVGAGAHNEQFF
TGTGCCAGCAGTATCGTCGGGGCGGGGGCCCACAATGAGCAGTTCTTC
>17|TRBD2|TRBV29-1|TRBJ2-5|NA
CSAAPLAGGMYQETQYF
TGCAGCGCCGCCCCCCTAGCGGGGGGGATGTACCAAGAGACCCAGTACTTC
>14|TRBD1|TRBV30|TRBJ1-3|NA
CAWSTGTAGNTIYF
TGTGCCTGGAGTACCGGGACAGCTGGAAACACCATATATTTT
>14|NA|TRBV28|TRBJ2-2|NA
CASSMNGKTGELFF
TGTGCCAGCAGTATGAACGGGAAAACCGGGGAGCTGTTTTTT
>16|NA|TRBV7-2|TRBJ2-7|NA
CASSFAGGTHSYEQYF
TGTGCCAGCAGCTTCGCCGGCGGAACTCATAGTTACGAGCAGTACTTC
>15|NA|TRBV28|TRBJ2-7|NA
CASSRPGLHWGEQYF
TGTGCCAGCAGTCGTCCGGGACTCCACTGGGGCGAGCAGTACTTC
>14|TRBD1|TRBV25-1|TRBJ2-7|NA
CASSDPGQGYEQYF
TGTGCCAGCAGTGACCCGGGACAGGGCTACGAGCAGTACTTC
>15|TRBD1|TRBV27|TRBJ1-1|few
CASRAYRGKNTEAFF
TGTGCCAGCAGGGCTTACAGGGGGAAGAACACTGAAGCTTTCTTT
>13|NA|TRBV7-2|TRBJ2-7|NA
CASSFIDSYEQYF
TGTGCCAGCAGCTTCATAGACAGCTACGAGCAGTACTTC
>16|TRBD1|TRBV2|TRBJ2-4|once
CASSEGTGLAKNIQYF
TGTGCCAGCAGTGAGGGGACAGGCCTAGCCAAAAACATTCAGTACTTC
>12|NA|TRBV15|TRBJ1-5|NA
CATSRGGQPQHF
TGTGCCACCAGCAGAGGAGGTCAGCCCCAGCATTTT
>15|TRBD1|TRBV28|TRBJ1-2|NA
CASSSPPRQGQGYTF
TGTGCCAGCAGTTCACCCCCCCGACAGGGCCAGGGCTACACCTTC
>16|TRBD2|TRBV19|TRBJ2-1|NA
CASSPSGLAGGSEQFF
TGTGCCAGTAGCCCTTCGGGACTAGCGGGAGGAAGTGAGCAGTTCTTC
>16|TRBD2|TRBV14|TRBJ2-1|NA
CASSHLSSGGYNEQFF
TGTGCCAGCAGCCATCTCTCTAGCGGGGGGTACAATGAGCAGTTCTTC
>13|NA|TRBV29-1|TRBJ2-2|NA
CSVADSNTGELFF
TGCAGCGTTGCGGACAGTAACACCGGGGAGCTGTTTTTT
>12|NA|TRBV7-9|TRBJ1-6|NA
CASNPGTGPLHF
TGTGCCAGCAACCCCGGAACGGGGCCCCTCCACTTT
>15|TRBD1|TRBV7-6|TRBJ2-5|NA
CASSLAGTGQETQYF
TGTGCCAGCAGCTTAGCCGGGACAGGGCAAGAGACCCAGTACTTC
>18|TRBD2|TRBV7-2|TRBJ2-1|NA
CASSLAISASGLRNEQFF
TGTGCCAGCAGCTTAGCGATTTCGGCTAGCGGGCTGAGGAATGAGCAGTTCTTC
>15|TRBD2|TRBV9|TRBJ2-7|NA
CASSVGGDFTYEQYF
TGTGCCAGCAGCGTCGGGGGGGACTTTACCTACGAGCAGTACTTC
>15|TRBD1|TRBV2|TRBJ2-7|NA
CASSYGQARTYEQYF
TGTGCCAGCAGTTACGGACAGGCCCGCACCTACGAGCAGTACTTC
>14|NA|TRBV7-2|TRBJ1-1|NA
CASLLLTVNTEAFF
TGTGCCAGTCTTCTCCTGACAGTTAACACTGAAGCTTTCTTT
>11|TRBD1|TRBV7-2|TRBJ1-2|NA
CASGRGYGYTF
TGTGCCAGCGGCAGGGGGTATGGCTACACCTTC
>14|TRBD2|TRBV29-1|TRBJ2-3|NA
CSVRKLAGTDTQYF
TGCAGCGTTCGTAAACTAGCGGGGACAGATACGCAGTATTTT
>14|TRBD1|TRBV5-4|TRBJ2-7|NA
CASSPPGTVYEQYF
TGTGCCAGCAGCCCCCCCGGGACAGTCTACGAGCAGTACTTC
>12|NA|TRBV5-7|TRBJ2-5|NA
CASSLPRETQYF
TGTGCCAGCAGCTTACCGCGAGAGACCCAGTACTTC
>18|NA|TRBV27|TRBJ2-5|NA
CASSRFGVFFGQGETQYF
TGTGCCAGCAGTAGATTCGGGGTATTCTTCGGGCAAGGGGAGACCCAGTACTTC
>15|NA|TRBV19|TRBJ1-5|NA
CASTPDSYSNQPQHF
TGTGCCAGTACCCCCGACAGTTATAGCAATCAGCCCCAGCATTTT
>12|NA|TRBV2|TRBJ2-5|few
CASSKRWETQYF
TGTGCCAGCAGTAAGAGGTGGGAGACCCAGTACTTC
>12|NA|TRBV6-5|TRBJ2-5|NA
CSTKSPTLAQYF
TGTTCCACTAAAAGCCCAACACTAGCCCAGTACTTC
>14|NA|TRBV5-5|TRBJ1-2|few
CASSPREGREGYTF
TGTGCCAGCTCCCCCCGAGAGGGGAGGGAGGGCTACACCTTC